This TCR beta chain came from a study of cytomegalovirus exposure and HLA in healthy donors. General study points: Later on, an analysis tied 18,000 or so TCR beta sequences to HLA alleles at 0.05 false discovery rate. In an earlier analysis, in about 530 donors, most V segments appeared productive either ~87% or ~30% of the time. The authors later linked a missense DCLRE1C variant to TCR beta V- and J-gene trimming.

PCR amplification relied on 60 Vbeta primers (plus 13 Jbeta primers). Only in-frame clones appear in the TCRdb table, and some are missing; sequencing was by immunoSEQ multiplex PCR. The repertoire holds approximately 76,000 clones, 65% to 85% seen once, with about 16% in the top ten. Germline V gives CDR1 SGHKS, CDR2 YYEKEE (reference sequence). The CDR3 runs 15 residues. J was trimmed by 4 bases and V by 0 bases; bases with no gene match: 4. A remark on this clone: Its antigen is not identified.

V and J are TRBV5-5 and TRBJ1-1, with 9 positions matching TRBD1. Material for sequencing was PBMCs. The clonotype originates from a woman aged 35 to 49 in good health and CMV-seropositive. CDR3 DNA sequence: TGTGCCAGCAGCTTGGTGGACAGGGGCTTCACTGAAGCTTTCTTT. Protein product: CASSLVDRGFTEAFF.